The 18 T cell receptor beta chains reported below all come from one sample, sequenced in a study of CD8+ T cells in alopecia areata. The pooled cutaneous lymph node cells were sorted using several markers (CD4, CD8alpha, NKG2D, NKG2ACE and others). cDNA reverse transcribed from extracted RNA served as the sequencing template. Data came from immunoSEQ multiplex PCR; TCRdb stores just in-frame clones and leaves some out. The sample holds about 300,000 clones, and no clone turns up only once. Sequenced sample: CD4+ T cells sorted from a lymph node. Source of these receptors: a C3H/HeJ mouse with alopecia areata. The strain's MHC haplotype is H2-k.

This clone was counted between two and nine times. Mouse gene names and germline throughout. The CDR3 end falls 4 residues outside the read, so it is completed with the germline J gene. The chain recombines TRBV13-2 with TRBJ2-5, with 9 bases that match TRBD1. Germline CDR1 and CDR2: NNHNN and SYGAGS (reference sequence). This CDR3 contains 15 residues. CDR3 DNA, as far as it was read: TGTGCCAGCGGTGAGCCGGGACAGGGATGGGAC. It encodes CASGEPGQGWD. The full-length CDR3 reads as CASGEPGQGWDTQYF.

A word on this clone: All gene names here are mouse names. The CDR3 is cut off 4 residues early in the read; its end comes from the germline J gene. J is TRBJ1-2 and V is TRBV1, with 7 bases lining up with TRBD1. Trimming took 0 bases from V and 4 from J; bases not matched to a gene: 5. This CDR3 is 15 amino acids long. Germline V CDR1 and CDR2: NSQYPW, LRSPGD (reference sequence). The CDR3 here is CTCSADVQGFSDYTF. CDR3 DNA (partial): TGCACCTGCAGTGCAGATGTACAGGGGTTCTCC.

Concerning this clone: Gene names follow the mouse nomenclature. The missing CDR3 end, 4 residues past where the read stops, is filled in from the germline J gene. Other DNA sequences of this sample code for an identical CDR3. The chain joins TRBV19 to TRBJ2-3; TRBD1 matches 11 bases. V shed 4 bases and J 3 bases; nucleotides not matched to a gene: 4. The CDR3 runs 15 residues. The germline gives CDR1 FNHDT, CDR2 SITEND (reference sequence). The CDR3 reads CASSPRDRGAETLYF. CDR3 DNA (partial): TGTGCCAGCAGTCCCCGGGACAGGGGGGCAGAA. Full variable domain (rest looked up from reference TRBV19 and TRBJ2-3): GGIITQTPKFLIGQEGQKLTLKCQQNFNHDTMYWYRQDSGKGLRLIYYSITENDLQKGDLSEGYDASREKKSSFSLTVTSAQKNEMAVFLCASSPRDRGAETLYFGSGTRLTVL.

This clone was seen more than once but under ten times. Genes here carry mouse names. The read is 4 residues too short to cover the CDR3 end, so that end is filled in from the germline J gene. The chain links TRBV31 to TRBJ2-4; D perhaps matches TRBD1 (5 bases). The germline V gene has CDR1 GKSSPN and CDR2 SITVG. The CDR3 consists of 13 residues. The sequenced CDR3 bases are TGTGCCTGGAGTCCCCAGACAGAAAAC. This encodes CAWSPQTEN. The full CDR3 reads CAWSPQTENTLYF. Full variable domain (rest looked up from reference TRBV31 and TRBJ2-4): AQTIHQWPVAEIKAVGSPLSLGCTIKGKSSPNLYWYWQATGGTLQQLFYSITVGQVESVVQLNLSASRPKDDQFILSTEKLLLSHSGFYLCAWSPQTENTLYFGAGTRLSVL.

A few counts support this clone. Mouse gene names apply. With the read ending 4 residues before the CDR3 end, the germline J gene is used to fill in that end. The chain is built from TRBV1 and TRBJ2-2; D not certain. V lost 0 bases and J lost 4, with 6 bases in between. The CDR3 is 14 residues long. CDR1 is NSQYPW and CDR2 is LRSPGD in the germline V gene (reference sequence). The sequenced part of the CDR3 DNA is TGCACCTGCAGTGCAGATCATGGCACCGGG. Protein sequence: CTCSADHGTG. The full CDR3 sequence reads CTCSADHGTGQLYF.

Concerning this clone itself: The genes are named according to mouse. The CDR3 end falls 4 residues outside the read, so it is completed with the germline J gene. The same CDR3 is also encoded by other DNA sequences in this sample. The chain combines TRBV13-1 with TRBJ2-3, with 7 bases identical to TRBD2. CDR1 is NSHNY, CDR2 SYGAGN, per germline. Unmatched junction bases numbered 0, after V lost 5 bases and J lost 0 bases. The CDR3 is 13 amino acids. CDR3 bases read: TGTGCCAGCAGGACTGGGAGTGCAGAA. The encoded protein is CASRTGSAE. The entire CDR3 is CASRTGSAETLYF.

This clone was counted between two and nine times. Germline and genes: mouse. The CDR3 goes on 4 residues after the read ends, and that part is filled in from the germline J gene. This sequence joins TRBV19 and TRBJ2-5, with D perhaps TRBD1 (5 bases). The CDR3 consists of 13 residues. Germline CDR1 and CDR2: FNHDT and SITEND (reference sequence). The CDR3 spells CASSIEGDDTQYF. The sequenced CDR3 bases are TGTGCCAGCAGTATAGAAGGGGATGAC. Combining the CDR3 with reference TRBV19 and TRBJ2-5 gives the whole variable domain GGIITQTPKFLIGQEGQKLTLKCQQNFNHDTMYWYRQDSGKGLRLIYYSITENDLQKGDLSEGYDASREKKSSFSLTVTSAQKNEMAVFLCASSIEGDDTQYFGPGTRLLVL.

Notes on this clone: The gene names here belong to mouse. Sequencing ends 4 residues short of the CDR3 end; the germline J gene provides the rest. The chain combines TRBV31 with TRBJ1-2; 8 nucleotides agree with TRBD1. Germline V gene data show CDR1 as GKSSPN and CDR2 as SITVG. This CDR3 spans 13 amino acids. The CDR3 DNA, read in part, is TGTGCCTGGAGTCTCAGGGGGCGACCC. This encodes CAWSLRGRP. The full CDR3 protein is CAWSLRGRPDYTF.

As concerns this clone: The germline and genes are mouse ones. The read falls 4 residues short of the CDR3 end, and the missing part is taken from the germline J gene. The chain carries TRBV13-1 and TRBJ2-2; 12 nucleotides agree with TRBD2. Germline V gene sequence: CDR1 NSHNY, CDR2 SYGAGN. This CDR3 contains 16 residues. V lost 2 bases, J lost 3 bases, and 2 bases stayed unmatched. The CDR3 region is CASSDGTGGHTGQLYF. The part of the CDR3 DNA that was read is TGTGCCAGCAGTGACGGGACTGGGGGGCACACCGGG.

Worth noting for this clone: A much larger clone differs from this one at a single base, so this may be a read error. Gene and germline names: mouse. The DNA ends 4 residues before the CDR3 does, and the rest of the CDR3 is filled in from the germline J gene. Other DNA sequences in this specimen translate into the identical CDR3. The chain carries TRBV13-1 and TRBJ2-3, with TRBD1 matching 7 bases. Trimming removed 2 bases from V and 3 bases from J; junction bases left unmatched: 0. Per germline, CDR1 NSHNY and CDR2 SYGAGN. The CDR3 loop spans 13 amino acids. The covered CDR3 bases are TGTGCCAGCAGTGAGGGACAGGCAGAA. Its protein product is CASSEGQAE. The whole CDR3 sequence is CASSEGQAETLYF.

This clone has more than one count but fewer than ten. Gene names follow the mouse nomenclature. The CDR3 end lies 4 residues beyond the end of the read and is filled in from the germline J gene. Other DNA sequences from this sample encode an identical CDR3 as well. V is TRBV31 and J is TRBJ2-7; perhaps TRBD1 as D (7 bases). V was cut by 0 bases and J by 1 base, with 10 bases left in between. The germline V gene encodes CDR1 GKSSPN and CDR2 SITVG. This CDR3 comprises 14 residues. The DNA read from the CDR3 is TGTGCCTGGAGTCTGCCAGGGGGGTCCTAT. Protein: CAWSLPGGSY. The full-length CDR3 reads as CAWSLPGGSYEQYF.

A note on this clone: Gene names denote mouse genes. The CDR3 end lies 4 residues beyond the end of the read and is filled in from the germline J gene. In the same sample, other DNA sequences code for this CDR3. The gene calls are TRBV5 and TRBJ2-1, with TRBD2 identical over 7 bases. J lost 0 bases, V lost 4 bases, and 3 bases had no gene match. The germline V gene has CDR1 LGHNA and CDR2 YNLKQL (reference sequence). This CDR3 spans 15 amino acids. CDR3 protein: CASSRNWGNYAEQFF. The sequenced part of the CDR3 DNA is TGTGCCAGCAGCCGAAACTGGGGTAACTATGCT.

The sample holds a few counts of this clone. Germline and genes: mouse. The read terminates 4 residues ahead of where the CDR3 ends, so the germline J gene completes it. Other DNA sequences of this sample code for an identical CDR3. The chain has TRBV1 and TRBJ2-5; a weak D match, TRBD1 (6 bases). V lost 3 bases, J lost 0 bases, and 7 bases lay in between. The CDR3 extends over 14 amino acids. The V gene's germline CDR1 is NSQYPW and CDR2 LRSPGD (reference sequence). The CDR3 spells CTCSAQGNQDTQYF. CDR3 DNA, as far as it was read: TGCACCTGCAGTGCCCAGGGGAACCAAGAC.

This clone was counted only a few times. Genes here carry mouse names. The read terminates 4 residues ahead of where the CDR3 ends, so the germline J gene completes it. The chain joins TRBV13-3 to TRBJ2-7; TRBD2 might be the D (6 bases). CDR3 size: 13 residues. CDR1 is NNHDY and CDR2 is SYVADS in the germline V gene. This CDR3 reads CASSDRGTYEQYF. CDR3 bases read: TGTGCCAGCAGTGATCGGGGGACTTAT.

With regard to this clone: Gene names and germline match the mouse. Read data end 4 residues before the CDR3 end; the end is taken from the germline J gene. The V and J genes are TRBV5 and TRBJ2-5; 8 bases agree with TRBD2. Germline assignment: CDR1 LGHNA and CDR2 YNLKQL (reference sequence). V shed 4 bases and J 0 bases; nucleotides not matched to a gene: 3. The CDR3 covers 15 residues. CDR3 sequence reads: CASSLWGANQDTQYF. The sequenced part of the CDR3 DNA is TGTGCCAGCAGCCTCTGGGGGGCTAACCAAGAC.

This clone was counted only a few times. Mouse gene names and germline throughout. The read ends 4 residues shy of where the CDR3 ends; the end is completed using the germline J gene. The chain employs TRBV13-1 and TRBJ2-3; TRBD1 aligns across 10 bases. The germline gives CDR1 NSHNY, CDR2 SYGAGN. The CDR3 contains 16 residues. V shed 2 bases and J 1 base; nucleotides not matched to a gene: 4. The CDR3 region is CASSERQGARAETLYF. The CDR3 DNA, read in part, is TGTGCCAGCAGTGAACGACAGGGGGCGCGTGCAGAA.

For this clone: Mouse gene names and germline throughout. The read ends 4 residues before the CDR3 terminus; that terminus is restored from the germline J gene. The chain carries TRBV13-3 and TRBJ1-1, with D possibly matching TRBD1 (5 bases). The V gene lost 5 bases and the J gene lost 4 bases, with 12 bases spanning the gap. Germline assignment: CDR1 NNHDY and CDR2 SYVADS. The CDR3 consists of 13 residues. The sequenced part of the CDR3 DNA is TGTGCCAGCAGGGACCTACAGGTCACA. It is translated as CASRDLQVT. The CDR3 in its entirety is CASRDLQVTEVFF.

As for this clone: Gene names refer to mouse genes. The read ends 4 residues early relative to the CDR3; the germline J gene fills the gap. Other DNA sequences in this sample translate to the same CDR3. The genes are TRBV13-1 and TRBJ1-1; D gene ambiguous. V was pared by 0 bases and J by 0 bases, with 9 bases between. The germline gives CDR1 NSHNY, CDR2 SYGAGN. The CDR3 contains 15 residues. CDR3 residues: CASSDAGQTNTEVFF. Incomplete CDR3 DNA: TGTGCCAGCAGTGATGCAGGCCAAACAAACACA.